These 27 T cell receptor beta chains were all obtained from the same sample, sequenced in a study of shared clonotypes between healthy human individuals. Data came from immunoSEQ multiplex PCR; TCRdb stores just in-frame clones and leaves some out. The table includes 2,100,000 or so clones, 95% detected once. The sequenced sample was naive CD4+ T cells sorted from blood. The subset is: CD45RA+ positively selected. The origin of the receptors is a man between 18 and 35 years old in good health.

The J gene is TRBJ1-4, the V gene TRBV5-1, with D possibly being TRBD1 (5 bases). Germline V lookup: CDR1 SGHRS, CDR2 YFSETQ. Trimming shortened V by 4 bases and J by 8 bases, and 12 bases separated the two germline ends. The CDR3 spans 13 residues. CDR3 DNA: TGCGCCAGCAGCCGGGACCTCAGGGAAAAACTGTTTTTT. Translated: CASSRDLREKLFF.

As DNA, the CDR3 is TGTGCCAGAAGCTTGAAGTCTTCGTGGGAGACCCAGTACTTC. It is translated as CARSLKSSWETQYF. V is TRBV5-3 and J is TRBJ2-5; D uncertain. TRBV5-3 is an open reading frame whose function is uncertain. The CDR3 sequence is 14 residues long. V was cut by 1 base and J by 5 bases, with 12 bases left in between.

This chain uses TRBV19 with TRBJ1-5; no clear D. Germline loops: CDR1 LNHDA, CDR2 SQIVND (reference sequence). This CDR3 is 12 amino acids long. The ends were cut back, 3 bases at V and 6 bases at J, with 6 bases in the middle. The CDR3 DNA reads as TGTGCCAGTAGTATGGATTTTCAGCCCCAGCATTTT. It encodes CASSMDFQPQHF.

This clone was seen a few times. This chain links TRBV2 with TRBJ1-3; D gene unclear. The CDR3 is made up of 13 amino acids. Trimming left V 6 bases short and J 2 bases short, with 8 bases between. The V gene's germline CDR1 is SNHLY and CDR2 FYNNEI. The CDR3 spells CASRVNTGNTIYF. The CDR3 coding sequence is TGTGCCAGCAGAGTTAACACTGGAAACACCATATATTTT. Supplemented by reference TRBV2 and TRBJ1-3, the full variable domain reads EPEVTQTPSHQVTQMGQEVILRCVPISNHLYFYWYRQILGQKVEFLVSFYNNEISEKSEIFDDQFSVERPDGSNFTLKIRSTKLEDSAMYFCASRVNTGNTIYFGEGSWLTVV.

The chain links TRBV27 to TRBJ1-5, with D possibly being TRBD1 (6 bases). V was cut by 6 bases and J by 3 bases, with 30 bases left in between. CDR3 length: 20 amino acids. Germline values: CDR1 MNHEY, CDR2 SMNVEV (reference sequence). CDR3: CASRYPGVLGMRKTNQPQHF. CDR3 nucleotides: TGTGCCAGCAGATATCCAGGGGTATTAGGGATGAGGAAGACCAATCAGCCCCAGCATTTT.

The chain couples TRBV7-2 to TRBJ1-4, with D tentatively TRBD1 (5 bases). This CDR3 is 13 amino acids long. Deletions cut 5 bases from V and 4 bases from J, with 8 bases between. Germline CDR1 SGHTA, CDR2 FQGNSA. CDR3 coding DNA: TGTGCCAGCAGCGCCGGGGGTAATGAAAAACTGTTTTTT. Translating it yields CASSAGGNEKLFF.

The rearrangement links TRBV27 to TRBJ2-6; D tentatively reads TRBD1 or TRBD2 (5 bases each). The germline V gene has CDR1 MNHEY and CDR2 SMNVEV (reference sequence). Trimming pared 6 bases from V and 7 bases from J, leaving 13 bases between. The CDR3 contains 14 residues. CDR3 loop: CASSPGTIANVLTF. CDR3 DNA: TGTGCCAGCAGCCCAGGGACCATAGCCAACGTCCTGACTTTC.

V and J are TRBV7-9 and TRBJ1-6; TRBD1 matches at 8 bases. The length of the CDR3 is 16 residues. CDR1 is SEHNR, CDR2 FQNEAQ, per germline (reference sequence). V shed 3 bases, J shed 9 bases, and the junction held 10 bases outside the gene matches. The CDR3 nucleotides are TGTGCCAGCAGCTTGGGGAACCGGGACAGGATTTCACCCCTCCACTTT. Its protein is CASSLGNRDRISPLHF.

The chain carries TRBV11-2 and TRBJ2-5; D gene uncertain. Germline V gene lookup returns CDR1 SGHAT and CDR2 FQNNGV. The V end lost 0 bases, the J end lost 3 bases, and 8 bases lay between the germline ends. The CDR3 is 14 amino acids. The CDR3 protein is CASSLDLVEETQYF. CDR3 bases: TGTGCCAGCAGCTTAGATCTGGTGGAAGAGACCCAGTACTTC.

The CDR3 sequence: CASSLARLEWMDYGYTF. In DNA form, the CDR3 reads TGTGCCAGCAGCCTGGCGCGACTAGAGTGGATGGACTATGGCTACACCTTC. The chain couples TRBV5-4 to TRBJ1-2; D is uncertain. The CDR3 extends over 17 amino acids. Trimming shortened V by 4 bases and J by 3 bases, and 22 bases separated the two germline ends. Germline CDR1 and CDR2: SGHNT and YYREEE (reference sequence). Using reference TRBV5-4 and TRBJ1-2 for the parts outside the CDR3, the full variable domain is ETGVTQSPTHLIKTRGQQVTLRCSSQSGHNTVSWYQQALGQGPQFIFQYYREEENGRGNFPPRFSGLQFPNYSSELNVNALELDDSALYLCASSLARLEWMDYGYTFGSGTRLTVV.

The rearrangement links TRBV7-2 to TRBJ2-7; perhaps TRBD2 as D (6 bases). The length of the CDR3 is 15 residues. Germline V lookup: CDR1 SGHTA, CDR2 FQGNSA. Trimming left V 5 bases short and J 5 bases short, with 19 bases between. CDR3 bases: TGTGCCAGCAGCCCACGACTAGAGGGATTGGACGAGCAGTACTTC. Encoded protein: CASSPRLEGLDEQYF.

This clone was picked up one time. The chain couples TRBV7-2 to TRBJ1-2; no clear D. V lost 5 bases and J lost 11, with 12 bases in between. The CDR3 extends over 11 amino acids. The V gene's germline CDR1 is SGHTA and CDR2 FQGNSA. DNA for the CDR3: TGTGCCAGCAGCCGGGGTCCTCCATACACCTTC. This gives the protein CASSRGPPYTF.

The V call is TRBV6-5, the J call TRBJ1-6; D might be TRBD1 (6 bases). Trimming cost V 1 base and J 6 bases, with 7 bases left between them. This CDR3 is built from 14 residues. Germline lookup yields CDR1 MNHEY and CDR2 SVGAGI. CDR3: CASSYLDSNSPLHF. The CDR3 bases are TGTGCCAGCAGTTACTTGGACAGTAATTCACCCCTCCACTTT.

To note about this clone: Other DNA sequences within the sample encode an identical CDR3. The V and J genes are TRBV2 and TRBJ2-3, with 8 bases aligning to TRBD1. The length of the CDR3 is 15 residues. Looked up from germline, CDR1 is SNHLY and CDR2 is FYNNEI. The V gene end was trimmed by 4 bases and the J gene end by 0 bases; junction bases not matched to a gene: 3. In DNA, the CDR3 is TGTGCCAGCAGTGGACAGGGGACTAGCACAGATACGCAGTATTTT. Protein sequence: CASSGQGTSTDTQYF.

V gene TRBV6-1 combines with J gene TRBJ2-7, with D perhaps TRBD1 (5 bases). CDR3 length: 13 amino acids. CDR1 and CDR2 (germline): MNHNS, SASEGT. V was cut by 3 bases and J by 1 base, with 7 bases left in between. The CDR3 spells CASSETDSYEQYF. The CDR3 nucleotides are TGTGCCAGCAGTGAGACAGATTCCTACGAGCAGTACTTC.

Notes on this clone: Other DNA sequences within the sample encode an identical CDR3. This chain uses TRBV5-1 with TRBJ1-1; D remains unclear. V lost 2 bases and J 0 bases, leaving 14 bases between the germline ends. Germline CDR1 and CDR2: SGHRS and YFSETQ. This CDR3 spans 16 amino acids. The CDR3 loop is CASSLDPRPMNTEAFF. For the CDR3, the DNA is TGCGCCAGCAGCTTAGACCCCCGCCCAATGAACACTGAAGCTTTCTTT.

This clone was seen a single time. The V and J genes are TRBV6-5 and TRBJ1-2; 10 nucleotides line up with TRBD1. V shed 2 bases, J shed 8 bases, and the junction held 8 bases outside the gene matches. This CDR3 region has 15 residues. Germline assignment: CDR1 MNHEY and CDR2 SVGAGI. CDR3 region: CASSYTADRGQGYTF. CDR3 bases: TGTGCCAGCAGTTACACGGCTGACAGGGGGCAAGGCTACACCTTC.

With respect to this clone: This specimen includes other DNA sequences encoding the same CDR3. The chain couples TRBV7-2 to TRBJ2-1, with D possibly called TRBD1 or TRBD2 (5 bases each). The CDR3 totals 14 residues. Germline V gene sequence: CDR1 SGHTA, CDR2 FQGNSA. V gave up 0 bases and J gave up 4 bases, with 7 bases separating them. The CDR3 region has the DNA TGTGCCAGCAGCTTAGCCGGGACGTACAATGAGCAGTTCTTC. Protein: CASSLAGTYNEQFF.

The J gene is TRBJ2-7, the V gene TRBV19; 7 bases align to TRBD1. This CDR3 spans 15 amino acids. The V and J ends lost 2 bases and 2 bases, in that order; junction bases with no gene match: 6. CDR1 LNHDA and CDR2 SQIVND come from the germline V gene (reference sequence). As DNA, the CDR3 is TGTGCCAGTAGTATAAAAAGGCAGGGGGCCTACGAGCAGTACTTC. Amino acids: CASSIKRQGAYEQYF.

The chain joins TRBV18 to TRBJ2-2, with 7 bases that match TRBD2. V lost 2 bases, J lost 5 bases, and 5 bases stayed unmatched. The CDR3 contains 15 residues. CDR1 and CDR2 (germline): KGHSH, LQKENI. CDR3 in amino acids: CASSPSGMTTGELFF. The CDR3 nucleotides read TGTGCCAGCTCACCAAGCGGGATGACAACCGGGGAGCTGTTTTTT.

The chain uses TRBV7-2 and TRBJ2-4, with 7 bases matching TRBD2. Trimming cost V 3 bases and J 8 bases; bases outside gene matches: 7. The CDR3 consists of 14 residues. CDR1 is SGHTA, CDR2 FQGNSA, per germline. The CDR3 is CASSLTLSGDIQYF. The CDR3 nucleotides read TGTGCCAGCAGCTTGACCCTCAGCGGGGACATTCAGTACTTC.

Concerning this clone: Within the sample, other DNA sequences also encode this same CDR3. The chain links TRBV5-4 to TRBJ2-7; 8 bases are a match to TRBD2. With 4 bases clipped from V and 3 bases from J, the junction kept 6 bases outside the gene matches. The CDR3 has 14 residues. Germline CDR1 SGHNT, CDR2 YYREEE (reference sequence). CDR3 DNA sequence: TGTGCCAGCAGCCCCCGGGGGGGGAGCTACGAGCAGTACTTC. Translation gives CASSPRGGSYEQYF.

This clone was detected once. The chain uses TRBV9 and TRBJ2-7, with no clear D. CDR3 size: 14 residues. CDR1 and CDR2 (germline): SGDLS, YYNGEE. V was pared by 0 bases and J by 2 bases, with 9 bases between. The CDR3 spells CASSVESLAYEQYF. The CDR3 nucleotides are TGTGCCAGCAGCGTAGAGTCCCTAGCCTACGAGCAGTACTTC.

The chain links TRBV6-1 to TRBJ1-4; perhaps TRBD1 as D (6 bases). From germline, CDR1 is MNHNS and CDR2 SASEGT. The germline V and J ends were trimmed by 6 bases and 8 bases, with 16 bases remaining between them. The CDR3 sequence is 14 residues long. The CDR3 protein is CASRNRAVREKLFF. CDR3 DNA sequence: TGTGCCAGCAGGAACAGGGCGGTACGGGAAAAACTGTTTTTT.

The V call is TRBV6-5, the J call TRBJ1-2; unclear D gene. Germline values: CDR1 MNHEY, CDR2 SVGAGI. The CDR3 is 13 amino acids. V was cut by 5 bases and J by 2 bases, with 9 bases left in between. The CDR3 loop is CASSAGPNYGYTF. For the CDR3, the DNA is TGTGCCAGCAGTGCTGGTCCCAACTATGGCTACACCTTC.

The CDR3 nucleotides are TGCGCCAGCAGCCAAGGCAGGGTTGATGGCTACACCTTC. Translating gives CASSQGRVDGYTF. The chain recombines TRBV4-1 with TRBJ1-2, with a weak D call TRBD1 (5 bases). V was pared by 1 base and J by 6 bases, with 9 bases between. Germline values: CDR1 MGHRA, CDR2 YSYEKL. The CDR3 contains 13 residues.

This chain links TRBV7-9 with TRBJ1-4, with 8 nucleotides matching TRBD1. Germline values: CDR1 SEHNR, CDR2 FQNEAQ (reference sequence). CDR3 length: 18 residues. After removal of 0 bases from V and 4 bases from J, the junction contained 10 bases not matched to a gene. The CDR3 region is CASSLAPFRQGSNEKLFF. The CDR3 DNA follows: TGTGCCAGCAGCTTAGCACCCTTTCGACAGGGGAGTAATGAAAAACTGTTTTTT.